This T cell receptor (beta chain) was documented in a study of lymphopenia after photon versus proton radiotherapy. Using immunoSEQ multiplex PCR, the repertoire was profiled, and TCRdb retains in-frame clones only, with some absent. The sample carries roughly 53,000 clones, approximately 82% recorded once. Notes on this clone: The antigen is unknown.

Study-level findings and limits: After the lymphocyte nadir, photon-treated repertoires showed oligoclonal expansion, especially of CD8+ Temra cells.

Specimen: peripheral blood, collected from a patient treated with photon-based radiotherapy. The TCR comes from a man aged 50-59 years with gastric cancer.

The CDR3 loop reads CASSTSGSANTGELFF. CDR3 sequence (DNA): TGTGCCAGCAGCACTAGCGGGAGTGCCAACACCGGGGAGCTGTTTTTT. The rearrangement links TRBV11-3 to TRBJ2-2, with 11 bases identical to TRBD2. Trimming at V came to 5 bases and at J to 2 bases, leaving 4 bases not matched to a gene. This CDR3 spans 16 amino acids. Germline CDR1 SGHNT, CDR2 YENEEA.